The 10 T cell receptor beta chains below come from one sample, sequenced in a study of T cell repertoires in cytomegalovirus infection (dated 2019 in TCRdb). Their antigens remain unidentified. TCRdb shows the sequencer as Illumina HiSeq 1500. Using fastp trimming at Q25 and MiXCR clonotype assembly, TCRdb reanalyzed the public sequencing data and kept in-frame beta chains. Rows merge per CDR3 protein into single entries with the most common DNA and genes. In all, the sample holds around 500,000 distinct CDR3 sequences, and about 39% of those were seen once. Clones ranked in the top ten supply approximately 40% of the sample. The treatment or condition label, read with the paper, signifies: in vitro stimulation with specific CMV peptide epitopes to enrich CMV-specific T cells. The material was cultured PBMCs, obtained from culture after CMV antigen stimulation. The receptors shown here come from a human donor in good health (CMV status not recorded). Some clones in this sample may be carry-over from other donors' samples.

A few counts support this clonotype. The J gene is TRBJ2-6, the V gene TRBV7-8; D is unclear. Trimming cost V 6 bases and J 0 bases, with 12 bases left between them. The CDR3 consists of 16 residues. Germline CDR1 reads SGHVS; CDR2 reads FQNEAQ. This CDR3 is CASRTGRTSGANVLTF. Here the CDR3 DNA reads TGTGCCAGCAGGACCGGACGGACCTCTGGGGCCAACGTCCTGACTTTC.

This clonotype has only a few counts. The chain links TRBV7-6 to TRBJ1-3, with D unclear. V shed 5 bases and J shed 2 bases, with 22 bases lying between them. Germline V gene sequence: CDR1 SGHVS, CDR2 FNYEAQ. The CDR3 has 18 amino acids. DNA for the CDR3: TGTGCCAGCAGCCACCGACCCCTCACAGAGGGTGCTGGAAACACCATATATTTT. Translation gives CASSHRPLTEGAGNTIYF.

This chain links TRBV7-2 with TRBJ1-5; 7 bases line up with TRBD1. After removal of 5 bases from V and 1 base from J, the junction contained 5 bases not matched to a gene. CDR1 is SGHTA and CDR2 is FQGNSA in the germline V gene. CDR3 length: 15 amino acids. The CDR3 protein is CASSQGGRSNQPQHF. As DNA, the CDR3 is TGTGCCAGCAGCCAAGGGGGCAGAAGCAATCAGCCCCAGCATTTT.

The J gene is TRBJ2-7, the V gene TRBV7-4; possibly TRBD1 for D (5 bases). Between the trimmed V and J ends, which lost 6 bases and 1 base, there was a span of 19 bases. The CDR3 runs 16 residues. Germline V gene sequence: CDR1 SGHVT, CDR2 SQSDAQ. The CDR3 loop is CASRLGWGGRSYEQYF. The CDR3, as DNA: TGTGCCAGCAGATTGGGGTGGGGCGGCCGTTCCTACGAGCAGTACTTC.

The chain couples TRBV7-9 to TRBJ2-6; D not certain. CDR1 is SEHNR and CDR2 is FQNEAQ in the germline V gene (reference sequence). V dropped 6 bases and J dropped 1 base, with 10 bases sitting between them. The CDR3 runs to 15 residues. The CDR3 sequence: CASRDRMSGANVLTF. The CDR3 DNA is TGTGCCAGCAGGGATAGGATGTCTGGGGCCAACGTCCTGACTTTC.

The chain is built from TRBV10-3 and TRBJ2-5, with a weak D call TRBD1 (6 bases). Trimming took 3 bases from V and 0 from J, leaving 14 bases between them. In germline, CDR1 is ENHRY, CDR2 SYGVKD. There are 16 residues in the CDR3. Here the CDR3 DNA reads TGTGCCATCAGTGATCGGGACACAATAGACCAAGAGACCCAGTACTTC. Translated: CAISDRDTIDQETQYF.

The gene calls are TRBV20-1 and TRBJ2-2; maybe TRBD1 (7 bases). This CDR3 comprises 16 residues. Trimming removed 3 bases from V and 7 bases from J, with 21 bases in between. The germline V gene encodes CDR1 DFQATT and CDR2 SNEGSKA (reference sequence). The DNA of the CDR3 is TGCAGTGCTAGGACACCAGGGGGGAATAAGGGCGGGGAGCTGTTTTTT. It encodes CSARTPGGNKGGELFF.

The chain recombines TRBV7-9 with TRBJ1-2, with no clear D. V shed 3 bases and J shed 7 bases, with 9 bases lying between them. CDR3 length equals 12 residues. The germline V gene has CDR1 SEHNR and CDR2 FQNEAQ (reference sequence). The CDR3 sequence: CASSFGFAGYTF. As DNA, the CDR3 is TGTGCCAGCAGCTTTGGGTTTGCTGGCTACACCTTC.

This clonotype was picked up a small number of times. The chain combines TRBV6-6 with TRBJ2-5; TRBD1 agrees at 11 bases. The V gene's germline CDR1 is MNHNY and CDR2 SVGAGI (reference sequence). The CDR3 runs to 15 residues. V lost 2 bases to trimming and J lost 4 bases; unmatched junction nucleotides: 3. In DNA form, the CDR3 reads TGTGCCAGCAGTTACCGGGACAGGGGGGTAGAGACCCAGTACTTC. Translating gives CASSYRDRGVETQYF.

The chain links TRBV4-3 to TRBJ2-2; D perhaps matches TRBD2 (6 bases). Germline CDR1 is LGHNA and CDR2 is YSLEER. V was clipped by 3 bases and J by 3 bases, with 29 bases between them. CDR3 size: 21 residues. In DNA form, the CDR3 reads TGCGCCAGCAGCCACGGAAAAATGTGGTATGGAGGGGAGTGGGACACCGGGGAGCTGTTTTTT. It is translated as CASSHGKMWYGGEWDTGELFF.